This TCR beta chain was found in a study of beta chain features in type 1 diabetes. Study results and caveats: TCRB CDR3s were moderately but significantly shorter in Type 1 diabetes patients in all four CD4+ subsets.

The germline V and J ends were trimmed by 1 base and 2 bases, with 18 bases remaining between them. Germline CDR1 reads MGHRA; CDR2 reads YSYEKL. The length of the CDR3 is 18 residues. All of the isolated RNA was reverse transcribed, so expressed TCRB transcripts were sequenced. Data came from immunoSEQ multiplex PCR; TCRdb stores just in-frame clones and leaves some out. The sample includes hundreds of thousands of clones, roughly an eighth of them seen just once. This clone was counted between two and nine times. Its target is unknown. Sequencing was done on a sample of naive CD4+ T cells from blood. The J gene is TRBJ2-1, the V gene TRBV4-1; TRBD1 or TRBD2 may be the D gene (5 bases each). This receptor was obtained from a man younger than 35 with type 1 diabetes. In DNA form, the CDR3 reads TGCGCCAGCAGCCAAGGCCGGGGCACCTCTTTAACCTACAATGAGCAGTTCTTC. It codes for CASSQGRGTSLTYNEQFF.